Shown below are 21 T cell receptor beta chains from a single sample sequenced in a study of beta chain features in type 1 diabetes. Expressed TCRB transcripts were sequenced because the entire RNA isolate underwent reverse transcription. The table came from immunoSEQ multiplex PCR; TCRdb's copy has only in-frame clones and leaves some out. The top ten clones hold around 0.015% of a sample with some 330,000 clones, about 10% of them seen once. The material sequenced was naive CD4+ T cells from blood. The origin of the receptors is a woman under 40 in good health.

V usage is TRBV5-8 and J usage is TRBJ2-2, with D unresolved. The CDR3 contains 17 residues. Germline lookup yields CDR1 SGHTS and CDR2 YDEGEE. V was cut by 5 bases and J by 1 base, with 18 bases left in between. Here the CDR3 reads CASRRKPYDLNTGELFF. The CDR3, as DNA: TGTGCCAGCAGACGGAAGCCCTACGACTTGAACACCGGGGAGCTGTTTTTT.

The rearrangement links TRBV29-1 to TRBJ2-1; a weak D match, TRBD2 (5 bases). Per germline, CDR1 SQVTM and CDR2 ANQGSEA. V shed 6 bases and J shed 0 bases, with 9 bases lying between them. The CDR3 length is 13 residues. In DNA form, the CDR3 reads TGCAGCGTGCGAGGGAGCTCCTACAATGAGCAGTTCTTC. Translating it yields CSVRGSSYNEQFF.

This rearrangement joins TRBV7-3 to TRBJ2-2, with unresolved D. The V gene's germline CDR1 is SGHTA and CDR2 FQGTGA. Trimming left V 0 bases short and J 4 bases short, with 9 bases between. This CDR3 has 15 residues. The CDR3 sequence is CASSLTLATTGELFF. As DNA, the CDR3 is TGTGCCAGCAGCTTAACGTTAGCTACCACCGGGGAGCTGTTTTTT.

This clone was counted between two and nine times. This chain links TRBV5-1 with TRBJ2-3; D is uncertain. The CDR3 has 13 amino acids. CDR1 is SGHRS and CDR2 is YFSETQ in the germline V gene. V lost 4 bases, J lost 4 bases, and 10 bases lay in between. CDR3 DNA: TGCGCCAGCAGCCCGGTTGTAGCAGATACGCAGTATTTT. This translates into CASSPVVADTQYF.

The CDR3 region has the DNA TGTGCCAGTAGTAACCAGGGATTCGTGCGAGAGACCCAGTACTTC. Translated, it gives CASSNQGFVRETQYF. The J gene is TRBJ2-5, the V gene TRBV19; D is possibly TRBD1 (5 bases). This CDR3 is built from 15 residues. V shed 4 bases and J shed 4 bases, with 16 bases lying between them. Per the germline V gene, CDR1 is LNHDA and CDR2 is SQIVND (reference sequence).

The chain is built from TRBV7-9 and TRBJ2-1; D is perhaps TRBD2 (6 bases). In germline, CDR1 is SEHNR, CDR2 FQNEAQ (reference sequence). The CDR3 spans 15 residues. V shed 1 base and J shed 7 bases, with 14 bases lying between them. The CDR3 loop is CASSLVGLARNEQFF. The CDR3 DNA reads as TGTGCCAGCAGCTTAGTTGGTCTAGCGAGGAATGAGCAGTTCTTC.

The V call is TRBV7-9, the J call TRBJ2-3; D unclear. V dropped 5 bases and J dropped 2 bases, with 8 bases sitting between them. The CDR3 is 13 residues long. Germline loops: CDR1 SEHNR, CDR2 FQNEAQ (reference sequence). The CDR3 is CASSPWLTDTQYF. CDR3 nucleotide sequence: TGTGCCAGCAGCCCGTGGCTCACAGATACGCAGTATTTT.

V and J are TRBV29-1 and TRBJ1-2; 7 nucleotides agree with TRBD1. The V gene end was trimmed by 4 bases and the J gene end by 1 base; junction bases not matched to a gene: 3. Per the germline V gene, CDR1 is SQVTM and CDR2 is ANQGSEA. The CDR3 spans 13 residues. The CDR3 DNA is TGCAGCGTTGCACGGGACAGTAACTATGGCTACACCTTC. It encodes CSVARDSNYGYTF.

This clone was seen more than once but under ten times. The CDR3 DNA reads TGTGCCACCAGCAGGGACAGAACCCTCCAGAACACTGAAGCTTTCTTT. Translating gives CATSRDRTLQNTEAFF. V usage is TRBV15 and J usage is TRBJ1-1, with D possibly TRBD1 on 6 matching bases. CDR1 is LNHNV, CDR2 YYDKDF, per germline (reference sequence). V was shortened by 3 bases and J by 1 base, with 15 bases between the two germline ends. The CDR3 length is 16 residues.

The J gene is TRBJ2-3, the V gene TRBV7-2; the D is unclear. The CDR3 contains 14 residues. Germline CDR1 SGHTA, CDR2 FQGNSA. Trimming took off 7 bases at V and 6 bases at J, with 17 bases between the two ends. The CDR3 loop is CASTSQELRDTQYF. CDR3 nucleotides: TGTGCCAGCACCAGCCAAGAACTAAGGGATACGCAGTATTTT.

This sequence joins TRBV9 and TRBJ2-7; 12 positions match TRBD2. The CDR3 spans 14 residues. From germline, CDR1 is SGDLS and CDR2 YYNGEE. J gave up 6 bases and V 3 bases, and 4 bases lay outside the gene matches. The CDR3 protein is CASSATSGSLEQYF. CDR3 coding DNA: TGTGCCAGCAGCGCGACTAGCGGGAGCCTCGAGCAGTACTTC.

J is TRBJ2-3 and V is TRBV29-1; tentative D call: TRBD2 (6 bases). Looked up from germline, CDR1 is SQVTM and CDR2 is ANQGSEA. The CDR3 sequence is 12 residues long. V gave up 4 bases and J gave up 2 bases, with 7 bases separating them. CDR3 in DNA: TGCAGCGTTGCGGGAGACACAGATACGCAGTATTTT. Amino acids: CSVAGDTDTQYF.

This clone was seen a handful of times. The V gene is TRBV29-1, the J gene TRBJ2-3; TRBD1 is a possible D gene (5 bases). From germline, CDR1 is SQVTM and CDR2 ANQGSEA. Trimming pared 0 bases from V and 11 bases from J, leaving 18 bases between. The CDR3 covers 14 residues. In DNA, the CDR3 is TGCAGCGTTGAAGAAGGGGTAAGGGGTCATGGGCAGTATTTT. It yields the protein CSVEEGVRGHGQYF.

This clone occurred a few times. The chain has TRBV4-3 and TRBJ1-4; 7 nucleotides align to TRBD1. With 0 bases clipped from V and 5 bases from J, the junction kept 0 bases outside the gene matches. The CDR3 loop spans 14 amino acids. Germline values: CDR1 LGHNA, CDR2 YSLEER. The CDR3: CASSQDRGNEKLFF. CDR3 DNA sequence: TGCGCCAGCAGCCAAGACAGGGGGAATGAAAAACTGTTTTTT.

This clone was seen more than once but under ten times. This chain uses TRBV9 with TRBJ1-2; tentatively, D is TRBD1 (6 bases). Deletions cut 6 bases from V and 1 base from J, with 19 bases between. The germline V gene has CDR1 SGDLS and CDR2 YYNGEE. The CDR3 runs to 16 residues. CDR3 sequence reads: CASTRFSGALNYGYTF. The DNA for the CDR3 is TGTGCCAGCACACGGTTCTCAGGGGCTCTTAACTATGGCTACACCTTC.

This clone occurred a few times. The chain has TRBV25-1 and TRBJ2-3; 12 bases map to TRBD1. The V and J ends lost 4 bases and 7 bases, in that order; junction bases with no gene match: 6. The CDR3 spans 15 residues. CDR1 is MGHDK, CDR2 SYGVNS, per germline. This chain's CDR3 is CASSAPGQGAYTQYF. The CDR3 DNA sequence: TGTGCCAGCAGTGCACCGGGACAGGGGGCGTATACGCAGTATTTT.

The chain uses TRBV11-3 and TRBJ2-2; TRBD1 might be the D (8 bases). Germline CDR1 SGHNT, CDR2 YENEEA. The CDR3 runs to 15 residues. V lost 4 bases and J lost 5, with 14 bases in between. The CDR3 protein is CASSSGQGGTGELFF. As DNA, the CDR3 is TGTGCCAGCAGCTCCGGACAGGGAGGGACCGGGGAGCTGTTTTTT.

This clone was seen a few times. The rearrangement links TRBV7-6 to TRBJ2-7; possibly TRBD2 for D (6 bases). This CDR3 contains 13 residues. Germline CDR1 is SGHVS and CDR2 is FNYEAQ. V was pared by 3 bases and J by 2 bases, with 8 bases between. The CDR3: CASSFGSAYEQYF. The CDR3 region has the DNA TGTGCCAGCAGCTTCGGGAGCGCCTACGAGCAGTACTTC. Full variable domain (outside the CDR3, taken from reference TRBV7-6 and TRBJ2-7): GAGVSQSPRYKVTKRGQDVALRCDPISGHVSLYWYRQALGQGPEFLTYFNYEAQQDKSGLPNDRFSAERPEGSISTLTIQRTEQRDSAMYRCASSFGSAYEQYFGPGTRLTVT.

This chain uses TRBV7-2 with TRBJ1-1; tentatively, D is TRBD1 (6 bases). CDR1 and CDR2 (germline): SGHTA, FQGNSA. V lost 5 bases to trimming and J lost 1 base, with 17 bases between them. The CDR3 loop spans 16 amino acids. This CDR3 reads CASSPSGGRTNTEAFF. CDR3 nucleotide sequence: TGTGCCAGCAGCCCGTCGGGGGGGCGGACGAACACTGAAGCTTTCTTT.

This sequence joins TRBV29-1 and TRBJ2-5, with D possibly matching TRBD1 (6 bases). This CDR3 comprises 14 residues. Germline V lookup: CDR1 SQVTM, CDR2 ANQGSEA. The ends were cut back, 0 bases at V and 6 bases at J, with 14 bases in the middle. This chain's CDR3 is CSVEDPPGAQTQYF. The DNA for the CDR3 is TGCAGCGTTGAAGATCCCCCAGGGGCCCAGACCCAGTACTTC. The complete variable domain, with remaining parts taken from reference TRBV29-1 and TRBJ2-5, reads SAVISQKPSRDICQRGTSLTIQCQVDSQVTMMFWYRQQPGQSLTLIATANQGSEATYESGFVIDKFPISRPNLTFSTLTVSNMSPEDSSIYLCSVEDPPGAQTQYFGPGTRLLVL.

This clone was seen more than once but under ten times. V is TRBV15 and J is TRBJ2-1; D possibly corresponds to TRBD2 (5 bases). The CDR3 length is 17 residues. CDR1 and CDR2 (germline): LNHNV, YYDKDF (reference sequence). With 3 bases removed from V and 5 bases from J, the gap between germline ends came to 20 bases. CDR3 region: CATSSREPGMIDNEQFF. As DNA, the CDR3 is TGTGCCACCAGCAGCCGGGAACCGGGAATGATCGACAATGAGCAGTTCTTC.